Below, 22 T cell receptor beta chains from the same sample are listed, as sequenced in a study of CD8 T cells in ankylosing spondylitis. Antigens of these TCRs are unknown. TCRdb independently ran MiXCR on the 5' RACE reads; one entry per CDR3 protein. The sample records around 450,000 distinct CDR3 sequences, about 25% being singletons. Study results and caveats: Seemingly characteristic of ankylosing spondylitis blood was a TCR beta motif consisting of under 10 highly homologous variants.

The sequenced sample consisted of blood, either unsorted or a sorted T cell fraction (not recorded which). The source of these receptors is a male donor with ankylosing spondylitis.

This clonotype was detected only a few times. The chain combines TRBV15 with TRBJ2-5; TRBD1 is a possible D gene (5 bases). The ends were cut back, 0 bases at V and 4 bases at J, with 12 bases in the middle. CDR1 is LNHNV and CDR2 is YYDKDF in the germline V gene (reference sequence). The CDR3 totals 15 residues. CDR3 in DNA: TGTGCCACCAGCAGAGATAGGGCAGGGCCAGAGACCCAGTACTTC. Translating it yields CATSRDRAGPETQYF.

The table lists this clonotype with a few counts. This chain joins TRBV5-1 and TRBJ2-3; D is perhaps TRBD1 or TRBD2 (5 bases each). The CDR3 totals 14 residues. With 3 bases removed from V and 0 bases from J, the gap between germline ends came to 8 bases. From germline, CDR1 is SGHRS and CDR2 YFSETQ. The CDR3 loop is CASSWGYSTDTQYF. CDR3 sequence (DNA): TGCGCCAGCAGCTGGGGGTATAGCACAGATACGCAGTATTTT. The full variable domain, completed using reference TRBV5-1 and TRBJ2-3, is KAGVTQTPRYLIKTRGQQVTLSCSPISGHRSVSWYQQTPGQGLQFLFEYFSETQRNKGNFPGRFSGRQFSNSRSEMNVSTLELGDSALYLCASSWGYSTDTQYFGPGTRLTVL.

This clonotype has only a few counts. V gene TRBV12-3 or TRBV12-4 combines with J gene TRBJ1-5; 9 bases align to TRBD1. The CDR3 is 14 amino acids. V was clipped by 6 bases and J by 2 bases; unmatched bases: 2. The DNA of the CDR3 is TGTGCCAGCAGCGGGACAGGGCGCAATCAGCCCCAGCATTTT. Its protein is CASSGTGRNQPQHF.

This clonotype was counted a single time. The rearrangement joins TRBV10-3 to TRBJ2-1; 7 nucleotides agree with TRBD2. The V gene's germline CDR1 is ENHRY and CDR2 SYGVKD. The CDR3 covers 15 residues. The trim removed 6 bases at V and 7 bases at J, leaving 12 bases unmatched. This CDR3 reads CAIRGVGGSSNEQFF. The CDR3 coding sequence is TGTGCCATCAGGGGAGTGGGGGGGAGTAGTAATGAGCAGTTCTTC.

This chain links TRBV13 with TRBJ2-7; D unclear. Trimming removed 5 bases from V and 0 bases from J, with 14 bases in between. Germline V CDR1 and CDR2: PRHDT, FYEKMQ (reference sequence). This CDR3 contains 15 residues. CDR3 in DNA: TGTGCCAGCAGCCTGGCTGTGGGTTACTCCTACGAGCAGTACTTC. Protein: CASSLAVGYSYEQYF.

CDR3 sequence: CSAREAGVLETQYF. The CDR3 coding sequence is TGCAGTGCTAGAGAGGCAGGGGTTCTAGAGACCCAGTACTTC. The chain has TRBV20-1 and TRBJ2-5, with D maybe TRBD1 (6 bases). The CDR3 runs to 14 residues. The V end was cut by 0 bases, the J end by 4 bases, with 12 bases between. Per the germline V gene, CDR1 is DFQATT and CDR2 is SNEGSKA (reference sequence).

This clonotype has ten or more counts. V gene TRBV5-5 combines with J gene TRBJ2-1; 10 bases align to TRBD1. With V trimmed by 3 bases and J by 2 bases, 2 bases remained unmatched. This CDR3 has 15 amino acids. Germline V lookup: CDR1 SGHKS, CDR2 YYEKEE (reference sequence). CDR3 amino acids: CASSSGTGAYNEQFF. CDR3 DNA: TGTGCCAGCAGCTCCGGGACAGGGGCCTACAATGAGCAGTTCTTC.

This clonotype was seen a handful of times. The J gene is TRBJ2-5, the V gene TRBV29-1, with 12 nucleotides matching TRBD2. Per the germline V gene, CDR1 is SQVTM and CDR2 is ANQGSEA. The CDR3 extends over 15 amino acids. V dropped 5 bases and J dropped 2; count of bases not matched to a gene: 6. The chain's CDR3 is CSVSLLAGGQETQYF. Here the CDR3 DNA reads TGCAGCGTTTCTTTACTAGCGGGGGGACAAGAGACCCAGTACTTC.

The chain carries TRBV5-1 and TRBJ2-2; 7 positions agree with TRBD1. V was pared by 4 bases and J by 4 bases, with 13 bases of the junction left unmatched. The CDR3 covers 17 residues. Germline V CDR1 and CDR2: SGHRS, YFSETQ. CDR3 loop: CASSQQGISASTGELFF. In DNA form, the CDR3 reads TGCGCCAGCAGCCAACAGGGGATTTCCGCTTCCACCGGGGAGCTGTTTTTT.

The sample holds a few counts of this clonotype. The V call is TRBV27, the J call TRBJ2-1; 9 bases map to TRBD2. The CDR3 runs 22 residues. CDR1 MNHEY and CDR2 SMNVEV come from the germline V gene (reference sequence). J gave up 6 bases and V 1 base, and 25 bases lay outside the gene matches. This chain's CDR3 is CASSLYSVRDKLGTSLGNEQFF. The CDR3 nucleotides read TGTGCCAGCAGTTTATATTCCGTCAGGGACAAGTTAGGGACTAGCTTAGGCAATGAGCAGTTCTTC.

The V call is TRBV24-1, the J call TRBJ2-3; TRBD1 is a possible D gene (6 bases). Trimming took off 3 bases at V and 2 bases at J, with 11 bases between the two ends. This CDR3 has 15 residues. The V gene's germline CDR1 is KGHDR and CDR2 SFDVKD. CDR3 sequence: CATSDPGHLTDTQYF. The CDR3 bases are TGTGCCACCAGTGATCCGGGACACCTCACAGATACGCAGTATTTT.

The rearrangement joins TRBV20-1 to TRBJ2-1, with 7 positions matching TRBD2. The CDR3 is 15 amino acids. J was trimmed by 4 bases and V by 0 bases; bases with no gene match: 6. Germline V gene data show CDR1 as DFQATT and CDR2 as SNEGSKA (reference sequence). The CDR3 sequence: CSARDFRSGYNEQFF. CDR3 in DNA: TGCAGTGCTAGAGATTTCCGTAGCGGGTACAATGAGCAGTTCTTC.

The chain uses TRBV4-2 and TRBJ1-5; D not certain. The germline V gene has CDR1 LGHNA and CDR2 YNFKEQ. Trimming took off 0 bases at V and 6 bases at J, with 6 bases between the two ends. This CDR3 is 13 amino acids long. The CDR3 region is CASSQDGIQPQHF. CDR3 sequence (DNA): TGTGCCAGCAGCCAAGATGGGATTCAGCCCCAGCATTTT.

This clonotype appeared a few times. The CDR3 reads CASSSMAAGFNQPQHF. Written as DNA, the CDR3 is TGTGCCAGCAGCTCAATGGCCGCGGGGTTCAATCAGCCCCAGCATTTT. V and J are TRBV7-6 and TRBJ1-5; D is undetermined. Germline V lookup: CDR1 SGHVS, CDR2 FNYEAQ. The CDR3 sequence is 16 residues long. The V gene lost 4 bases and the J gene lost 3 bases, with 16 bases spanning the gap. The variable domain in full, with the rest retrieved from reference TRBV7-6 and TRBJ1-5, is GAGVSQSPRYKVTKRGQDVALRCDPISGHVSLYWYRQALGQGPEFLTYFNYEAQQDKSGLPNDRFSAERPEGSISTLTIQRTEQRDSAMYRCASSSMAAGFNQPQHFGDGTRLSIL.

V is TRBV7-2 and J is TRBJ1-1, with D unresolved. The germline V gene has CDR1 SGHTA and CDR2 FQGNSA. V was shortened by 5 bases and J by 6 bases, with 22 bases between the two germline ends. The CDR3 is 16 residues long. The CDR3 sequence is CASSPASGSDRAEAFF. The DNA of the CDR3 is TGTGCCAGCAGCCCGGCATCGGGGTCCGATCGTGCTGAAGCTTTCTTT.

The V gene is TRBV6-1, the J gene TRBJ1-5, with D perhaps TRBD1 (6 bases). The CDR3 totals 14 residues. Trimming stripped 6 bases from V and 7 bases from J, with 16 bases between. Germline V gene sequence: CDR1 MNHNS, CDR2 SASEGT. As DNA, the CDR3 is TGTGCCAGCAGCCACCCGGGGGCAGGGCAGCCCCAGCATTTT. It is translated as CASSHPGAGQPQHF.

The chain carries TRBV20-1 and TRBJ2-7, with D possibly TRBD1 on 6 matching bases. Trimming removed 3 bases at V and 2 bases at J, with 11 bases between. Germline V gene sequence: CDR1 DFQATT, CDR2 SNEGSKA (reference sequence). The CDR3 has 13 amino acids. CDR3 in DNA: TGCAGTGCTAGGAAACAGGGTGCCTACGAGCAGTACTTC. This translates into CSARKQGAYEQYF.

This clonotype was counted between two and nine times. CDR3 in amino acids: CSAAARGRAPNEQFF. CDR3 nucleotides: TGCAGTGCTGCGGCTCGAGGGAGGGCCCCCAATGAGCAGTTCTTC. The V and J genes are TRBV20-1 and TRBJ2-1; TRBD2 matches at 7 bases. CDR1 and CDR2 from the germline V gene are DFQATT and SNEGSKA (reference sequence). With 5 bases clipped from V and 6 bases from J, the junction kept 13 bases outside the gene matches. The CDR3 sequence is 15 residues long.

This sequence joins TRBV18 and TRBJ2-3; 7 bases line up with TRBD2. Germline V lookup: CDR1 KGHSH, CDR2 LQKENI. The CDR3 runs 17 residues. V gave up 2 bases and J gave up 2 bases; unmatched junction bases: 10. For the CDR3, the DNA is TGTGCCAGCTCACCAAATCGAGCGGGGAGGAACACAGATACGCAGTATTTT. It specifies CASSPNRAGRNTDTQYF.

This clonotype was counted only a few times. CDR3 residues: CASRGEDTIYF. The CDR3 coding sequence is TGTGCCTCCCGGGGGGAGGACACCATATATTTT. The genes are TRBV7-9 and TRBJ1-3, with a tentative D call TRBD1 (5 bases). This CDR3 is 11 amino acids long. The V and J ends lost 11 bases and 8 bases respectively, with 13 bases between them. Looked up from germline, CDR1 is SEHNR and CDR2 is FQNEAQ (reference sequence).

The rearrangement joins TRBV3-1 to TRBJ2-7, with D perhaps being TRBD1 or TRBD2 (5 bases each). Germline values: CDR1 LGHDT, CDR2 YNNKEL (reference sequence). V lost 3 bases, J lost 3 bases, and 9 bases lay in between. This CDR3 region has 13 residues. CDR3 sequence: CASSQGTVYEQYF. In nucleotides, the CDR3 is TGTGCCAGCAGCCAGGGGACGGTCTACGAGCAGTACTTC.

This clonotype was observed a few times. The J gene is TRBJ1-2, the V gene TRBV5-1; D is ambiguous. The germline gives CDR1 SGHRS, CDR2 YFSETQ. Trimming removed 7 bases from V and 0 bases from J, with 13 bases in between. The length of the CDR3 is 14 residues. CDR3: CASRQWVSNYGYTF. The CDR3 bases are TGCGCCAGCCGGCAGTGGGTTTCTAACTATGGCTACACCTTC.